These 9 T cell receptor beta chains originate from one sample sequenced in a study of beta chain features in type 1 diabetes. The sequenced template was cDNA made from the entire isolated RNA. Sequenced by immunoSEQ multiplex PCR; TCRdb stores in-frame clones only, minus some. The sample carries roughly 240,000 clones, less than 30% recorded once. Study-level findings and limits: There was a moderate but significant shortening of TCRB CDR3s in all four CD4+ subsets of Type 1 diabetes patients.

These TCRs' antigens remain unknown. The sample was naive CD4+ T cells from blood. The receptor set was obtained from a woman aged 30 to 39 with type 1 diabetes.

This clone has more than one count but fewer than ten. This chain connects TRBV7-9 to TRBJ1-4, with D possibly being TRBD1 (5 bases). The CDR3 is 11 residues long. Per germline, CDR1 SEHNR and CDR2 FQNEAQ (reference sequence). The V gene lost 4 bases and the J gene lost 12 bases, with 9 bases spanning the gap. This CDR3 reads CASSSDKQLFF. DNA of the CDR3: TGTGCCAGCAGCTCGGACAAGCAACTGTTTTTT.

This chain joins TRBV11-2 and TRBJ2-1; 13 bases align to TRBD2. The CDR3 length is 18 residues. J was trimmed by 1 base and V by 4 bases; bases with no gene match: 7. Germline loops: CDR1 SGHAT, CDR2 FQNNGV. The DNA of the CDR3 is TGTGCCAGCAGCTCCCGGACTAGCGGGAGAGGGTCCTACAATGAGCAGTTCTTC. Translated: CASSSRTSGRGSYNEQFF.

For the CDR3, the DNA is TGTGCCAGCAGTGACCCGGCCAGGTCGCAGGGGGAGACCCAGTACTTC. Its translation is CASSDPARSQGETQYF. This rearrangement joins TRBV25-1 to TRBJ2-5; D perhaps matches TRBD1 (6 bases). CDR1 and CDR2 (germline): MGHDK, SYGVNS. Trimming left V 3 bases short and J 5 bases short, with 19 bases between. This CDR3 has 16 amino acids.

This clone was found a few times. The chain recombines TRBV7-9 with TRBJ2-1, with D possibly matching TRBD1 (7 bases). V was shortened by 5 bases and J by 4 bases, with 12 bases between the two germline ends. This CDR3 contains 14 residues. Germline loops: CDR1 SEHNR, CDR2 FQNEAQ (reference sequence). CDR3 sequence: CASSLRGAYNEQFF. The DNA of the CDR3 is TGTGCCAGCAGCCTCAGGGGGGCATACAATGAGCAGTTCTTC.

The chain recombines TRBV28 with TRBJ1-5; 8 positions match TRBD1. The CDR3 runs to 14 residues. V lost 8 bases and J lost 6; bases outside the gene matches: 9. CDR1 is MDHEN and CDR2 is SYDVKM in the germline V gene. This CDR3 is CASRGQGESQPQHF. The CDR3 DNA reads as TGTGCCAGCCGCGGACAGGGAGAGAGTCAGCCCCAGCATTTT.

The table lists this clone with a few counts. The CDR3 loop reads CASSLSGLAADTQYF. CDR3 nucleotides: TGTGCCAGCAGCCTATCGGGACTAGCGGCGGATACGCAGTATTTT. This chain uses TRBV4-2 with TRBJ2-3; TRBD2 aligns across 11 bases. There are 15 residues in the CDR3. CDR1 and CDR2 from the germline V gene are LGHNA and YNFKEQ. V dropped 4 bases and J dropped 6; count of bases not matched to a gene: 6.

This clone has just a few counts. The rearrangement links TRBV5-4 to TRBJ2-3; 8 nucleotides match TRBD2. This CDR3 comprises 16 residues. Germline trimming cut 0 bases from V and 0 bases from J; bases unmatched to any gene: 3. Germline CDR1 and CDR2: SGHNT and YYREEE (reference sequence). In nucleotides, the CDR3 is TGTGCCAGCAGCTTGGCCGGCGGGAGGAGCACAGATACGCAGTATTTT. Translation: CASSLAGGRSTDTQYF.

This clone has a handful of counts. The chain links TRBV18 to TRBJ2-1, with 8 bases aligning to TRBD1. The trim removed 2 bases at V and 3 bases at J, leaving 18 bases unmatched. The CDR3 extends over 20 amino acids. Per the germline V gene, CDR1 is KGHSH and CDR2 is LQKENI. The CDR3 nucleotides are TGTGCCAGCTCACCAGGGGGTTCATCGTCTGGGACAGGCCACTACAATGAGCAGTTCTTC. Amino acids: CASSPGGSSSGTGHYNEQFF.

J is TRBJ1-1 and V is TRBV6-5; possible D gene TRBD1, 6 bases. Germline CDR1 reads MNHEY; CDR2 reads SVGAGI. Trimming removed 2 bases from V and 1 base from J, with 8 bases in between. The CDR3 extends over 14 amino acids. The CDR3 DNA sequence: TGTGCCAGCAGTTACCACAGGGAGAACACTGAAGCTTTCTTT. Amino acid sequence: CASSYHRENTEAFF.